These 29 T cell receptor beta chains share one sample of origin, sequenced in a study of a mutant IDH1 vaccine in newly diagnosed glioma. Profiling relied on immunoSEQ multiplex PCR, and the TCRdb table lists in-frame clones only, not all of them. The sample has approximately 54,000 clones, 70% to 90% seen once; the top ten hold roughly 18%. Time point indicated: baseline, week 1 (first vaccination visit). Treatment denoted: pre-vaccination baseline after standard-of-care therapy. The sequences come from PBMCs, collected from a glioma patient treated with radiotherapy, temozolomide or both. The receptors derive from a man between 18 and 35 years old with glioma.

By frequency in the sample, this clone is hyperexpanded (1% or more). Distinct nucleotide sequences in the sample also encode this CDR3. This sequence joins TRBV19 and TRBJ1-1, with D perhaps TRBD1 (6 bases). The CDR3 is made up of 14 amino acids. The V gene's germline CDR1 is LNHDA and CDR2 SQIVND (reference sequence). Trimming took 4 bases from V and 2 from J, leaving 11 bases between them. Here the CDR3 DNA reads TGTGCCAGTAGTACAGGACAGCGAAACACTGAAGCTTTCTTT. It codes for CASSTGQRNTEAFF.

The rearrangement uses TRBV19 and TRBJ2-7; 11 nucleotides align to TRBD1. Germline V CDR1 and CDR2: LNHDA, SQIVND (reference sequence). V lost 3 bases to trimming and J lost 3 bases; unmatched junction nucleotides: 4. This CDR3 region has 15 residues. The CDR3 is CASSIFGTGGYEQYF. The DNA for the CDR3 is TGTGCCAGTAGTATTTTCGGGACAGGGGGCTACGAGCAGTACTTC.

The CDR3 coding sequence is TGTGCCAGCTCACCAAGGGACACCCGGTCCTATAATGAAAAACTGTTTTTT. Its protein product is CASSPRDTRSYNEKLFF. The chain carries TRBV18 and TRBJ1-4; D is perhaps TRBD1 (6 bases). The V and J ends lost 2 bases and 4 bases respectively, with 17 bases between them. The CDR3 covers 17 residues. Germline V lookup: CDR1 KGHSH, CDR2 LQKENI.

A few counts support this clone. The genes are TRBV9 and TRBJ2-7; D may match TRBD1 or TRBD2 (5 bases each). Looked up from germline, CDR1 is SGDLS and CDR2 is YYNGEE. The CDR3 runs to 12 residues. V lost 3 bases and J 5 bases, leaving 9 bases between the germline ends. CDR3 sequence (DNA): TGTGCCAGCAGCGGGGACGGCGACGAGCAGTACTTC. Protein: CASSGDGDEQYF.

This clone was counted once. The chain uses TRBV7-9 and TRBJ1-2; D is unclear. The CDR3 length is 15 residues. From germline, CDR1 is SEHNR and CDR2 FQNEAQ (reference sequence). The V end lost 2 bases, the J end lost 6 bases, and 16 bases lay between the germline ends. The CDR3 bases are TGTGCCAGCAGCTTAAACCTGCCCGGGCGAGATGGCTACACCTTC. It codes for CASSLNLPGRDGYTF.

The CDR3 spells CASSSRQEYYGYTF. The CDR3 nucleotides read TGTGCCAGCAGCTCGCGTCAGGAATACTATGGCTACACCTTC. V gene TRBV5-4 combines with J gene TRBJ1-2; D remains unclear. Germline values: CDR1 SGHNT, CDR2 YYREEE (reference sequence). V was pared by 3 bases and J by 3 bases, with 12 bases between. The CDR3 length is 14 residues.

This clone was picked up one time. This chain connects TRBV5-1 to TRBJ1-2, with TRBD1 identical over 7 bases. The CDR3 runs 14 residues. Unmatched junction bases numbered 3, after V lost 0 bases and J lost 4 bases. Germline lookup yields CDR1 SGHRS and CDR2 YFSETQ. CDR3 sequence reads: CASSLVQGGYGYTF. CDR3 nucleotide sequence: TGCGCCAGCAGCTTGGTCCAGGGGGGCTATGGCTACACCTTC.

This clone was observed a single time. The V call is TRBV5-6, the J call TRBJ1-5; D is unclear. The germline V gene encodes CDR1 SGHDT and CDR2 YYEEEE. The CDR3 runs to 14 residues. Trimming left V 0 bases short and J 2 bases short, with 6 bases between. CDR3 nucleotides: TGTGCCAGCAGCTTGGTATCAGGCAATCAGCCCCAGCATTTT. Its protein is CASSLVSGNQPQHF.

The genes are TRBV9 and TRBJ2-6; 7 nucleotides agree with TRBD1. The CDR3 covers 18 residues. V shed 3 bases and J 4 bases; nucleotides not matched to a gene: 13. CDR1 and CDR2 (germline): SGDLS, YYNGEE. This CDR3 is CASSDLQGSALGANVLTF. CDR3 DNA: TGTGCCAGCAGCGACCTACAGGGGTCCGCTCTGGGGGCCAACGTCCTGACTTTC.

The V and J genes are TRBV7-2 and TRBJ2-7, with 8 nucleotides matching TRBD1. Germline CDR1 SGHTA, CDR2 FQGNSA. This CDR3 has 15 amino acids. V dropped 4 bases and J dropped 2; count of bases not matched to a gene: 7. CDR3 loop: CASSSDRVVAYEQYF. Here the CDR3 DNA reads TGTGCCAGCAGCTCGGACAGGGTAGTCGCCTACGAGCAGTACTTC.

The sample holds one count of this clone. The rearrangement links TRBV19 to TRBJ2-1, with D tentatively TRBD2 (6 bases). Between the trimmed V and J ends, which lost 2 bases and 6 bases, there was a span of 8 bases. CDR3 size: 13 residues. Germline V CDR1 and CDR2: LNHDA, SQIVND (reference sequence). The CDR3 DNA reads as TGTGCCAGTAGTATAATCGGGGGCAATGAGCAGTTCTTC. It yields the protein CASSIIGGNEQFF.

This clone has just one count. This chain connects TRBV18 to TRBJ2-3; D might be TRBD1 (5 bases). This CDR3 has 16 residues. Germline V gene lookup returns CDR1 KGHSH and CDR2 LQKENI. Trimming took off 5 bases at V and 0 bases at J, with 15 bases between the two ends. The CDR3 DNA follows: TGTGCCAGCTCATCCTTAGGGGCTTTAAGCACAGATACGCAGTATTTT. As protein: CASSSLGALSTDTQYF.

In nucleotides, the CDR3 is TGCGCCAGCAGCCAAGACAGGGGGCGGGATACGCAGTATTTT. Protein: CASSQDRGRDTQYF. The chain combines TRBV4-3 with TRBJ2-3, with 8 nucleotides matching TRBD1. The junction had 2 bases not matched to a gene; V was cut back by 0 bases and J by 6 bases. The germline gives CDR1 LGHNA, CDR2 YSLEER. This CDR3 comprises 14 residues.

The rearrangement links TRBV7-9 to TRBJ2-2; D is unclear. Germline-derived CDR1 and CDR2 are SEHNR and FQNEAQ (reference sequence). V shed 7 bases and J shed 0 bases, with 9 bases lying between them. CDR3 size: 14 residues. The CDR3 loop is CASTALSNTGELFF. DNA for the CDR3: TGTGCCAGCACGGCCCTGTCGAACACCGGGGAGCTGTTTTTT.

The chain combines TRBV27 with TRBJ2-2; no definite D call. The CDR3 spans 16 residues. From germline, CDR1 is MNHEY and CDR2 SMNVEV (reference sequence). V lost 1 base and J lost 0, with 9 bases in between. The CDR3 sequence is CASSLFVNPNTGELFF. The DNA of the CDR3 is TGTGCCAGCAGTTTATTTGTCAACCCGAACACCGGGGAGCTGTTTTTT.

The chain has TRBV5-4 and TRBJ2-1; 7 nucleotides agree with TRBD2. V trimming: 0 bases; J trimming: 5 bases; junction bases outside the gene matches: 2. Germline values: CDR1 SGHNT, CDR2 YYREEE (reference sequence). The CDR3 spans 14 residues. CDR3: CASSLGGSHNEQFF. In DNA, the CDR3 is TGTGCCAGCAGCTTGGGCGGGAGTCACAATGAGCAGTTCTTC. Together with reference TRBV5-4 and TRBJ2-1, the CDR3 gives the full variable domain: ETGVTQSPTHLIKTRGQQVTLRCSSQSGHNTVSWYQQALGQGPQFIFQYYREEENGRGNFPPRFSGLQFPNYSSELNVNALELDDSALYLCASSLGGSHNEQFFGPGTRLTVL.

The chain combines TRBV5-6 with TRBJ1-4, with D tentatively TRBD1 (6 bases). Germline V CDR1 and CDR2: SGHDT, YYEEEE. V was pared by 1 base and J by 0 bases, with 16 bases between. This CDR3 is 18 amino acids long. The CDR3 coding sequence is TGTGCCAGCAGCTTGCAAACAGGGCGCCGAACAACTAATGAAAAACTGTTTTTT. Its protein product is CASSLQTGRRTTNEKLFF. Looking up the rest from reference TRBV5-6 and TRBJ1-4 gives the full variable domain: DAGVTQSPTHLIKTRGQQVTLRCSPKSGHDTVSWYQQALGQGPQFIFQYYEEEERQRGNFPDRFSGHQFPNYSSELNVNALLLGDSALYLCASSLQTGRRTTNEKLFFGSGTQLSVL.

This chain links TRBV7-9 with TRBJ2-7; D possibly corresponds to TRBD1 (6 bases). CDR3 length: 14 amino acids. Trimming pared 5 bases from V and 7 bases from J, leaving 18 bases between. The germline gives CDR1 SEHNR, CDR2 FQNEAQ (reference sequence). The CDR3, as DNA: TGTGCCAGCAGCACAACCCCGGGACATAAAGAGCAGTACTTC. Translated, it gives CASSTTPGHKEQYF.

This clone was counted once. The CDR3 DNA reads TGTGCCAGCAACCACGGGACGGTGTTGAACACTGAAGCTTTCTTT. Protein: CASNHGTVLNTEAFF. V is TRBV6-1 and J is TRBJ1-1; a weak D match, TRBD1 (5 bases). The CDR3 is 15 residues long. With 7 bases removed from V and 0 bases from J, the gap between germline ends came to 15 bases. Per the germline V gene, CDR1 is MNHNS and CDR2 is SASEGT.

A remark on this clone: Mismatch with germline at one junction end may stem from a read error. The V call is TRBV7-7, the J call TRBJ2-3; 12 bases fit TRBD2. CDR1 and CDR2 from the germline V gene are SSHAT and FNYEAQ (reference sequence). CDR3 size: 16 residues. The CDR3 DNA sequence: TGTGCTAGCAGCCCGACTAGCGGGGGTCTCACAGATACGCAGTATTTT. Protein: CASSPTSGGLTDTQYF.

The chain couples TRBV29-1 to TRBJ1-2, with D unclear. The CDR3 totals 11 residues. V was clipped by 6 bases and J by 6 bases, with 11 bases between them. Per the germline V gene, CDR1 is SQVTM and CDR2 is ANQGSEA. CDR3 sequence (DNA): TGCAGCGTGCGGGGAGAGGATGGCTACACCTTC. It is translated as CSVRGEDGYTF.

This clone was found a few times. The CDR3 region is CASSILSGTVYGYTF. CDR3 nucleotide sequence: TGTGCCAGTAGTATACTCTCCGGGACAGTCTATGGCTACACCTTC. The chain recombines TRBV19 with TRBJ1-2; the match to TRBD1 covers 7 bases. The ends lost 2 bases at V and 4 bases at J; junction bases unmatched: 7. The CDR3 is made up of 15 amino acids. Germline-derived CDR1 and CDR2 are LNHDA and SQIVND (reference sequence).

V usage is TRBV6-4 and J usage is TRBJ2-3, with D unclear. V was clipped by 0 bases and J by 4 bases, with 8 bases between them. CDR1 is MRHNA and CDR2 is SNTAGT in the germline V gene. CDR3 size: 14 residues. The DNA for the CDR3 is TGTGCCAGCAGTGACTCTTCGGCGGCAGATACGCAGTATTTT. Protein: CASSDSSAADTQYF.

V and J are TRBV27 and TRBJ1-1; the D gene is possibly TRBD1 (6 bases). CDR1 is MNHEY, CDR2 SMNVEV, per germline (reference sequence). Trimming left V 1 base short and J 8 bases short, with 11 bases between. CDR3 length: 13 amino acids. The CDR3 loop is CASSLWTDQEAFF. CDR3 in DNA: TGTGCCAGCAGTTTATGGACAGATCAAGAAGCTTTCTTT.

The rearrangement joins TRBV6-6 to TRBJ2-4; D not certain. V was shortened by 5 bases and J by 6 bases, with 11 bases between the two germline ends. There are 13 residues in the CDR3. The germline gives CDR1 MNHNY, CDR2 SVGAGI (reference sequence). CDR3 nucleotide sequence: TGTGCCAGCAGTCGCGATGCTGGAAACATTCAGTACTTC. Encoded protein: CASSRDAGNIQYF.

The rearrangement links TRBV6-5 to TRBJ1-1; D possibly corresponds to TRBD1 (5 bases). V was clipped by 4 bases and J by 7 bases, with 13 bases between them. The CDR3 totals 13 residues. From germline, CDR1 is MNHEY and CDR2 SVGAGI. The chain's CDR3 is CASSFRTIGEAFF. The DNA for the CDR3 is TGTGCCAGCAGTTTTCGGACAATAGGTGAAGCTTTCTTT.

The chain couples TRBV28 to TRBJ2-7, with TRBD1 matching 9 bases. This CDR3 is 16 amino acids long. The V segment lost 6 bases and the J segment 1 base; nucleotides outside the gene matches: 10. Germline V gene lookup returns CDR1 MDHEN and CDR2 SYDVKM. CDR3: CASSPSGQGRSYEQYF. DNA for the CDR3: TGTGCCAGCAGCCCCAGCGGACAGGGGAGATCCTACGAGCAGTACTTC.

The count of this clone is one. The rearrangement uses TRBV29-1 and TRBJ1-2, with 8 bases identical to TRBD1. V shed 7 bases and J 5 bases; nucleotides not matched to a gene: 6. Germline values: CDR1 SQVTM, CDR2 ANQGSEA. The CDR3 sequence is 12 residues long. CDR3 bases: TGCAGCGGGGGGACAGGACAGTATGGCTACACCTTC. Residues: CSGGTGQYGYTF. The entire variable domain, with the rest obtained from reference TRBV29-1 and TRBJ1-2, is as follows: SAVISQKPSRDICQRGTSLTIQCQVDSQVTMMFWYRQQPGQSLTLIATANQGSEATYESGFVIDKFPISRPNLTFSTLTVSNMSPEDSSIYLCSGGTGQYGYTFGSGTRLTVV.

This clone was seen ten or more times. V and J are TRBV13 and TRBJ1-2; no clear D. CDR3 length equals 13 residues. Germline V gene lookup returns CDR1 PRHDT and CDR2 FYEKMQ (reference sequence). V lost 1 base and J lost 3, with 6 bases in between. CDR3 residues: CASSLVTDYGYTF. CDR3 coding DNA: TGTGCCAGCAGCTTAGTAACAGACTATGGCTACACCTTC.